This T cell receptor beta chain originates from a study of cytomegalovirus exposure and HLA in healthy donors. This clone has a single count. What it binds is unknown. Primers included in the PCR were 60 Vbeta and 13 Jbeta primers. Using immunoSEQ multiplex PCR, the repertoire was profiled, and TCRdb retains in-frame clones only, with some absent. This sample carries fewer than 140,000 clones, 65% to 90% of them seen once, and the ten largest clones take roughly 1.5%. Study-wide results and limits: Exclusion applied to some V segments, including TRBV6-2 and TRBV6-3, as they were indistinguishable. Per a prior analysis, the majority of TCR beta V segments were productive roughly 87% or roughly 30% of the time. A later analysis linked a missense variant in DCLRE1C to the trimming of TCR beta V and J genes. Among the most significant clusters, several appeared linked to common viral pathogens in a later analysis.

Deletions cut 6 bases from V and 3 bases from J, with 17 bases between. CDR3 length: 15 amino acids. The germline CDR1 and CDR2 sequences are SGHVS and FQNEAQ. J is TRBJ1-1 and V is TRBV7-8, with D perhaps TRBD1 (5 bases). The sample was PBMCs. The source of this sequence is a man between 50 and 59 years old in good health and CMV-seronegative. This chain's CDR3 is CASRRVGGSDTEAFF. Written as DNA, the CDR3 is TGTGCCAGCAGACGAGTGGGGGGATCGGACACTGAAGCTTTCTTT. Complete variable domain (other parts from reference TRBV7-8 and TRBJ1-1): GAGVSQSPRYKVAKRGQDVALRCDPISGHVSLFWYQQALGQGPEFLTYFQNEAQLDKSGLPSDRFFAERPEGSVSTLKIQRTQQEDSAVYLCASRRVGGSDTEAFFGQGTRLTVV.